A selection of T cell receptor beta chains follows, all from one sample in a study of shared clonotypes between healthy human individuals. Profiling relied on immunoSEQ multiplex PCR, and the TCRdb table lists in-frame clones only, not all of them. The repertoire holds under 2,000,000 clones, with over 85% as singletons. The sequencing input was naive CD8+ T cells sorted from blood. The receptors were sampled from a man between 18 and 35 years old in good health. Each CDR3 is given with its conserved first and last residue. D genes are given only for firm matches. For some rows the clone size is stated as once, few or many, or as a class when expanded; others skip it.

j_call clone_size d_call v_call cdr3_length cdr3_nt cdr3_aa
TRBJ1-1 NA NA TRBV9 18 TGTGCCAGCAGCCCCCGGGGAGGGCTCGCCTTCAAGGGCACTGAAGCTTTCTTT CASSPRGGLAFKGTEAFF
TRBJ1-1 NA NA TRBV9 15 TGTGCCAGCAGCGTAGGCTCGGGAACAAACACTGAAGCTTTCTTT CASSVGSGTNTEAFF
TRBJ1-2 NA NA TRBV27 14 TGTGCCAGCAGTCCGATGACGGAAATCTATGGCTACACCTTC CASSPMTEIYGYTF
TRBJ1-1 NA NA TRBV4-1 14 TGCGCCAGCAGCCCTCCAACAGGGAACACTGAAGCTTTCTTT CASSPPTGNTEAFF
TRBJ2-7 NA TRBD1 TRBV7-8 14 TGTGCCAGCAGCTCGACAGGGGGTATCCACGAGCAGTACTTC CASSSTGGIHEQYF
TRBJ2-1 NA NA TRBV6-5 12 TGTGCCAGCAGTTACGGAGCTAATGAGCAGTTCTTC CASSYGANEQFF
TRBJ2-7 once NA TRBV13 13 TGTGCCAGCAGCTTAGTGGGGGGTGTCGAGCAGTACTTC CASSLVGGVEQYF
TRBJ2-2 NA TRBD2 TRBV9 16 TGTGCCAGCAGCCCCCGGACTAGCGGGAGGACCGGGGAGCTGTTTTTT CASSPRTSGRTGELFF
TRBJ2-5 once TRBD1 TRBV5-6 15 TGTGCCAGCAGCTTGGTTGGACAGGGTATAGAGACCCAGTACTTC CASSLVGQGIETQYF
TRBJ2-3 NA TRBD2 TRBV28 16 TGTGCCAGCAGTCGACCGGGACTAGCGTCCCCAGATACGCAGTATTTT CASSRPGLASPDTQYF
TRBJ1-1 NA NA TRBV18 16 TGTGCCAGCTCACCACCGAAGGGGGAGAGGGACACTGAAGCTTTCTTT CASSPPKGERDTEAFF
TRBJ1-1 NA NA TRBV5-6 11 TGTGCCAGCAGCTTACGAAGAGAAGCTTTCTTT CASSLRREAFF
TRBJ2-2 NA TRBD1 TRBV7-6 15 TGTGCCAGCAGCCCCCCAGGGGGAGTCACCGGGGAGCTGTTTTTT CASSPPGGVTGELFF
TRBJ2-7 NA TRBD1 TRBV7-9 15 TGTGCCAGCAGCCTCCCGGGGACAGGGACCTACGAGCAGTACTTC CASSLPGTGTYEQYF
TRBJ1-6 NA TRBD1 TRBV6-8 18 TGTGCCAGCAGTTACTTGGGGACAGGGGGCTCCTATAATTCACCCCTCCACTTT CASSYLGTGGSYNSPLHF
TRBJ1-1 NA TRBD1 TRBV6-5 14 TGTGCCAGCAGTTACTCTGAGGGGGCCACTGAAGCTTTCTTT CASSYSEGATEAFF
TRBJ2-1 NA NA TRBV11-2 17 TGTGCCAGCAGCTTAGGCCCAGGAAGCGCAAGTGGCAATGAGCAGTTCTTC CASSLGPGSASGNEQFF
TRBJ1-1 NA TRBD1 TRBV7-9 15 TGTGCCAGCAGCTTGACAGGGTCGGGAGACCCTGAAGCTTTCTTT CASSLTGSGDPEAFF
TRBJ1-2 NA TRBD1 TRBV27 13 TGTGCCAGCAGTTTTCAGGGGGCGCCTGGCTACACCTTC CASSFQGAPGYTF
TRBJ2-7 NA NA TRBV11-2 15 TGTGCCAGCAGCTTAGGCCCGGGGGCGAACTACGAGCAGTACTTC CASSLGPGANYEQYF
TRBJ2-7 NA TRBD2 TRBV6-5 16 TGTGCCAGCAGTTACTCGAGCGGGAATAAAGCCTACGAGCAGTACTTC CASSYSSGNKAYEQYF
TRBJ2-7 NA TRBD2 TRBV5-4 16 TGTGCCAGCAGCTTTACTAGCGGGAACCGGGCCTACGAGCAGTACTTC CASSFTSGNRAYEQYF
TRBJ1-2 NA TRBD1 TRBV25-1 15 TGTGCCAGCAGTGAGCGACAGGGACCTAACTATGGCTACACCTTC CASSERQGPNYGYTF
TRBJ1-5 NA NA TRBV7-9 16 TGTGCCAGCAGCTTAGGGGCGGCTTATAGCAATCAGCCCCAGCATTTT CASSLGAAYSNQPQHF
TRBJ2-7 NA NA TRBV7-9 17 TGTGCCAGCAGCTTAGACCCGGGACTGGGCGGGAACTACGAGCAGTACTTC CASSLDPGLGGNYEQYF
TRBJ1-2 NA NA TRBV27 13 TGTGCCAGCGGGTACTGGGGAATGGATGGCTACACCTTC CASGYWGMDGYTF
TRBJ2-3 NA NA TRBV11-2 14 TGTGCCAGCAGCTGGGAAGTTAGCACAGATACGCAGTATTTT CASSWEVSTDTQYF
TRBJ1-1 NA TRBD1 TRBV29-1 14 TGCAGCGCTATGTCGGGACAGGGTCCCACTGAAGCTTTCTTT CSAMSGQGPTEAFF
TRBJ1-4 NA NA TRBV14 15 TGTGCCAGCAGCCAAGCAGGATGGGGTAATGAAAAACTGTTTTTT CASSQAGWGNEKLFF
TRBJ2-7 NA TRBD1 TRBV11-1 16 TGTGCCAGCAGCCGCTACCCGACAGGGAGCTCCTACGAGCAGTACTTC CASSRYPTGSSYEQYF
TRBJ2-1 once NA TRBV19 15 TGTGCCAGTACCGAAGACGGAGCCCTCTACAATGAGCAGTTCTTC CASTEDGALYNEQFF
TRBJ1-1 NA TRBD1 TRBV29-1 16 TGCAGCGTTACCGCGGGGACAGCCCTAAAGGGGACTGAAGCTTTCTTT CSVTAGTALKGTEAFF
TRBJ2-7 NA TRBD1 TRBV9 14 TGTGCCAGCAGCCAGACAGGGAACTCCTACGAGCAGTACTTC CASSQTGNSYEQYF
TRBJ1-5 NA NA TRBV9 13 TGTGCCAGCAGCGTAGGGGACAATCAGCCCCAGCATTTT CASSVGDNQPQHF
TRBJ1-5 NA TRBD1 TRBV5-1 13 TGCGCCAGCAGCTTGGACAGGGGGATGCCCCAGCATTTT CASSLDRGMPQHF
TRBJ2-7 once TRBD2 TRBV4-1 18 TGCGCCAGCAGCCACATCCCAATCGAGCGGGGGGGCTCCTACGAGCAGTACTTC CASSHIPIERGGSYEQYF
TRBJ2-7 once TRBD1 TRBV7-9 15 TGTGCCAGCAGCCCCGGACAGGCTAGCTCCTACGAGCAGTACTTC CASSPGQASSYEQYF
TRBJ1-2 once TRBD1 TRBV2 15 TGTGCCAGCAGTGAAGCACAGGGGCTTCTGGGGGGCTACACCTTC CASSEAQGLLGGYTF
TRBJ1-2 NA NA TRBV7-9 15 TGTGCCAGCAGCTTAGCGCCAGAGACGGCCTATGGCTACACCTTC CASSLAPETAYGYTF
TRBJ2-7 NA TRBD1 TRBV30 15 TGTGCCTGGAGTGTACCTCCAGGGGGCGCCTACGAGCAGTACTTC CAWSVPPGGAYEQYF